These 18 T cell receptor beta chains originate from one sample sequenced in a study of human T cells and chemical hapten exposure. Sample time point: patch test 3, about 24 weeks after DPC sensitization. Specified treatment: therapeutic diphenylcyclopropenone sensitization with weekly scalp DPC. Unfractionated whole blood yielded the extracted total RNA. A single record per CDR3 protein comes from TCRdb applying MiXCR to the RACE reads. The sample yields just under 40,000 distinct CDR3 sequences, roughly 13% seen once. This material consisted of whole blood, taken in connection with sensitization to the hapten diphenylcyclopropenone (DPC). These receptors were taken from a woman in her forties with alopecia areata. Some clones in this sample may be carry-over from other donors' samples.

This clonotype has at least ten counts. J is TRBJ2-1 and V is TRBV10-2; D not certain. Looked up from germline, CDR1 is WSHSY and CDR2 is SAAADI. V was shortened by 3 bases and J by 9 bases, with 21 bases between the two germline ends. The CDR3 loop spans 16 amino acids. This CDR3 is CASSDPSVWVRVEQFF. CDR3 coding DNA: TGCGCCAGCAGTGATCCCAGCGTGTGGGTCCGGGTTGAGCAGTTCTTC.

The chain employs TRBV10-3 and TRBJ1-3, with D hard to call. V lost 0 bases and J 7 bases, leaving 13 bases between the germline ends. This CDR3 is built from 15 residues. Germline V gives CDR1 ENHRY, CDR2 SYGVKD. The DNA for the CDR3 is TGTGCCATCAGTGAGTCTCTGGCCCCGGCCAACACCATATATTTT. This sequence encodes CAISESLAPANTIYF.

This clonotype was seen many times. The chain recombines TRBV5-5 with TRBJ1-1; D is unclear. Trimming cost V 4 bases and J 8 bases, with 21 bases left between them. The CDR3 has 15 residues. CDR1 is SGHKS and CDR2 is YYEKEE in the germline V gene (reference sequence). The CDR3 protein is CASSDRALPRTEAFF. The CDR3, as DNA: TGTGCCAGCAGCGATAGAGCCTTACCACGGACCGAAGCTTTCTTT.

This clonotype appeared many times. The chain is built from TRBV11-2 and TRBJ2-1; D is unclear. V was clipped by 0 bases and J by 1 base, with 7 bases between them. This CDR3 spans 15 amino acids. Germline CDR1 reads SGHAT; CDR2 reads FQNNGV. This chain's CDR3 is CASSLETISYNEQFF. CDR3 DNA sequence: TGTGCCAGCAGCTTAGAGACAATTTCCTACAATGAGCAGTTCTTC.

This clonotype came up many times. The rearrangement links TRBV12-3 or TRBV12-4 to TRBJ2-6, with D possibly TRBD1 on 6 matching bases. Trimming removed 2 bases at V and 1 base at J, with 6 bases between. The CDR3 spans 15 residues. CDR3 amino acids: CASSLRGSGANVLTF. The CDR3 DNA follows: TGTGCCAGCAGTTTAAGGGGGTCTGGGGCCAACGTCCTGACTTTC.

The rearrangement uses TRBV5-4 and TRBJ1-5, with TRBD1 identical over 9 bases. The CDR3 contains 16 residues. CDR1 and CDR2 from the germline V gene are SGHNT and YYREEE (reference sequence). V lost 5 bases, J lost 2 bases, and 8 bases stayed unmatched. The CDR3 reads CASRVTGGGGNQPQHF. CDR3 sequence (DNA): TGTGCCAGCAGGGTAACAGGGGGCGGAGGCAATCAGCCCCAGCATTTT.

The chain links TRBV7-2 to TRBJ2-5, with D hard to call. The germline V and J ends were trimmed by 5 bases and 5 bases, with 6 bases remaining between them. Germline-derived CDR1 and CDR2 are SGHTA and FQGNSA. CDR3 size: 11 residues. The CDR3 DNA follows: TGTGCCAGCAGCCAACTGGAGACCCAGTACTTC. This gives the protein CASSQLETQYF.

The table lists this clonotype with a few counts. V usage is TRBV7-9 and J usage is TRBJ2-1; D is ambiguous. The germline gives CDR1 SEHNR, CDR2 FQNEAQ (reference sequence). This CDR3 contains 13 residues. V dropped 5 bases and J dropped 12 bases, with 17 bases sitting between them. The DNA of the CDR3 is TGTGCCAGCAGCACCGAGTCATTAGATCGGCAGTTCTTC. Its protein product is CASSTESLDRQFF.

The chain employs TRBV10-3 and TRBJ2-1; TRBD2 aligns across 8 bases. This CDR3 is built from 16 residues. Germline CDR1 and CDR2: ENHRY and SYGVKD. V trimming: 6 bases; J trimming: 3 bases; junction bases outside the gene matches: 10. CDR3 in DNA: TGTGCCATCAGGGATATGGCGGGAGGTTACTACAATGAGCAGTTCTTC. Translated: CAIRDMAGGYYNEQFF.

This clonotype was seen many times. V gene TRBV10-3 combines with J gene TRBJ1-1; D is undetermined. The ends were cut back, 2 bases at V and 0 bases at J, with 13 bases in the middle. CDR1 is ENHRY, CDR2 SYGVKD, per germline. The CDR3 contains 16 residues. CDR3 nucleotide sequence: TGTGCCATCAGTGAGAGGCAGCTCCTCATGAACACTGAAGCTTTCTTT. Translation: CAISERQLLMNTEAFF.

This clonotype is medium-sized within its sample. The CDR3 bases are TGTGCCAGCACGCGGGACAGGCCGCGACTGGATACGCAGTATTTT. It encodes CASTRDRPRLDTQYF. This chain uses TRBV6-2 or TRBV6-3 with TRBJ2-3, with TRBD1 identical over 8 bases. CDR1 MNHEY and CDR2 SVGEGT come from the germline V gene. The V segment lost 7 bases and the J segment 6 bases; nucleotides outside the gene matches: 12. The CDR3 is 15 residues long.

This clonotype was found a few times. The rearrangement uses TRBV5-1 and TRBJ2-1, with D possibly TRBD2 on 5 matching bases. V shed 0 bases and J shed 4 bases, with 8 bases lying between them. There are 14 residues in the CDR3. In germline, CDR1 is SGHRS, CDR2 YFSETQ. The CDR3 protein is CASSLGELYNEQFF. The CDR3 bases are TGCGCCAGCAGCTTGGGGGAGTTATACAATGAGCAGTTCTTC.

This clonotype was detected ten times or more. The CDR3 sequence: CASSVAGASLGETQYF. The CDR3 nucleotides read TGTGCCAGCAGCGTTGCGGGCGCCTCCCTCGGGGAGACCCAGTACTTC. The chain recombines TRBV9 with TRBJ2-5; perhaps TRBD2 as D (5 bases). Germline lookup yields CDR1 SGDLS and CDR2 YYNGEE. The CDR3 runs to 16 residues. V was clipped by 2 bases and J by 5 bases, with 19 bases between them.

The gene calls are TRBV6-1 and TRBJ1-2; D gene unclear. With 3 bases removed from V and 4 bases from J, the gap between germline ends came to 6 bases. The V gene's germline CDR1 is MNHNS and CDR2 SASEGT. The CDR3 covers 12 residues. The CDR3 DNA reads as TGTGCCAGCAGTGAGAACACCTATGGCTACACCTTC. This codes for CASSENTYGYTF.

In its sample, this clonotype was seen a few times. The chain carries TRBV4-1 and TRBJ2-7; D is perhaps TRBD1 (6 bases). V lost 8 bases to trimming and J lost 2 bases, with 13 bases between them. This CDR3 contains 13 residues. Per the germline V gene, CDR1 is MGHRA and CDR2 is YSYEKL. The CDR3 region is CASGTGTPYEQYF. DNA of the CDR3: TGCGCCAGCGGAACCGGGACACCCTACGAGCAGTACTTC.

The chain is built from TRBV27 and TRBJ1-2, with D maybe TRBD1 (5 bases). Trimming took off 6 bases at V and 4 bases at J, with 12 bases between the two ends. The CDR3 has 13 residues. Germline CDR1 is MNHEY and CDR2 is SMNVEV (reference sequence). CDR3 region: CASRVGTRYGYTF. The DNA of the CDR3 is TGTGCCAGCAGAGTGGGGACGCGCTATGGCTACACCTTC.

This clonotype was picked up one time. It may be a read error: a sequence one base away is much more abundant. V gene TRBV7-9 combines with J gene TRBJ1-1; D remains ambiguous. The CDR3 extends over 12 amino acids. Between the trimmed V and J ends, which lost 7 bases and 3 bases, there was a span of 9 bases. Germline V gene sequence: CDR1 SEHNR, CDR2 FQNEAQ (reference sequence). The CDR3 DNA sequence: TGTGCCAGCATACTTCAGGACACTGAAGCTTTCTTT. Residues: CASILQDTEAFF.

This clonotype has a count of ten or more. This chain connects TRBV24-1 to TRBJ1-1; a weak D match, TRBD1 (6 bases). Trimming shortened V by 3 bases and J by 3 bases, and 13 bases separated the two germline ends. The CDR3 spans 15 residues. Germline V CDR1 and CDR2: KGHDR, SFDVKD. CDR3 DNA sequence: TGTGCCACCAGTGATCGCAGGGGCCGGGACACTGAAGCTTTCTTT. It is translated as CATSDRRGRDTEAFF.